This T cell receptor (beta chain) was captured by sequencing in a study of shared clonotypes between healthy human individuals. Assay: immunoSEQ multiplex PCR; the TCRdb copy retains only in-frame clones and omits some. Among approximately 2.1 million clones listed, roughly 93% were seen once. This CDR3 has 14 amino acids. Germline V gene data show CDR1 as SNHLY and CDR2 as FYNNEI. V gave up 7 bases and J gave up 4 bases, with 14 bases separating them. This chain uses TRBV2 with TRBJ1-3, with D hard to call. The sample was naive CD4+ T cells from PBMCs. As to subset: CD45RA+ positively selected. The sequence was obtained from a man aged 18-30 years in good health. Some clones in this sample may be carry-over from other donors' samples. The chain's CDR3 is CASTGGVYGNTIYF. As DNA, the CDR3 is TGTGCCAGCACCGGCGGGGTTTACGGAAACACCATATATTTT.